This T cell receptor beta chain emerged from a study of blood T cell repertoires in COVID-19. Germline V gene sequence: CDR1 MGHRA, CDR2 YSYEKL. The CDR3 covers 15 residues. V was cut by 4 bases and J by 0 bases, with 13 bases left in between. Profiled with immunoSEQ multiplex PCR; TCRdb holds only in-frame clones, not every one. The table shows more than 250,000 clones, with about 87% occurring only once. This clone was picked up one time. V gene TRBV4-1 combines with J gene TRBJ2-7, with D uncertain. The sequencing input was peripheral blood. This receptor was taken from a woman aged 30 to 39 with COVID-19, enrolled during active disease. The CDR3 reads CASSLLLRSSYEQYF. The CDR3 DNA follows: TGCGCCAGCAGCCTTCTCTTGAGGAGCTCCTACGAGCAGTACTTC.